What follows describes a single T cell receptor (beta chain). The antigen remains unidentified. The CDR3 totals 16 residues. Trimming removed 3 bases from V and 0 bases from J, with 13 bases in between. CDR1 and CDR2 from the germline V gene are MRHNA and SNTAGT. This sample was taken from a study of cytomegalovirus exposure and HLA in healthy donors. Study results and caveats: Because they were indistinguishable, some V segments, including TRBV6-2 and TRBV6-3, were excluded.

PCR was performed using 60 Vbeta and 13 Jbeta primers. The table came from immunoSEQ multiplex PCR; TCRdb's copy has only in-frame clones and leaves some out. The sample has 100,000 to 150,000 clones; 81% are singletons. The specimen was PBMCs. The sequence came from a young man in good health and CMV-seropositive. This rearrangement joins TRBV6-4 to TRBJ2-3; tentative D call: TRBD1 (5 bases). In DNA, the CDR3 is TGTGCCAGCAGTGATCGGTGGGCAGGGAGCACAGATACGCAGTATTTT. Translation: CASSDRWAGSTDTQYF.